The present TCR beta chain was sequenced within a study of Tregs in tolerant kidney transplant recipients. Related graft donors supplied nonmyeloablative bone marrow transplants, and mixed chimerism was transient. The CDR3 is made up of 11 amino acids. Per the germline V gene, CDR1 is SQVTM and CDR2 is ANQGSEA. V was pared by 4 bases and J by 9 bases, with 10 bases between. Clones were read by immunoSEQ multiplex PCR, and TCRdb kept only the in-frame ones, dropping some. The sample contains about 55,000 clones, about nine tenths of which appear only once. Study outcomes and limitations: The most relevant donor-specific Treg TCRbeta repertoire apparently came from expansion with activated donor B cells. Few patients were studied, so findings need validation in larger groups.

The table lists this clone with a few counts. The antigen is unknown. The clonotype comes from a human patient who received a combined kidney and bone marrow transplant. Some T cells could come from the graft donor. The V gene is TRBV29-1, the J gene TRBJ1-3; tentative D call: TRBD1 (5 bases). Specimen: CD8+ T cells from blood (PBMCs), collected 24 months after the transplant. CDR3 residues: CSVGEGSTIYF. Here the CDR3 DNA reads TGCAGCGTTGGAGAGGGGAGCACCATATATTTT.